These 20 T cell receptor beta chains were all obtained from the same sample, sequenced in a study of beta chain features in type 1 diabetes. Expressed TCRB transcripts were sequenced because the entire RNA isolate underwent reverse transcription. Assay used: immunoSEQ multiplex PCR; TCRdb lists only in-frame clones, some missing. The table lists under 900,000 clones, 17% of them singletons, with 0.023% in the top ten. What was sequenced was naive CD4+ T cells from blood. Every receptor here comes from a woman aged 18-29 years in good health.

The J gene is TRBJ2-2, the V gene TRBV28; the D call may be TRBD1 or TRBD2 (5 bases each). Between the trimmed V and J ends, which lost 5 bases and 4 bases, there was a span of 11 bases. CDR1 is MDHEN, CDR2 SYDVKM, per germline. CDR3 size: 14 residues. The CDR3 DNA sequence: TGTGCCAGCAGTATTCCGGGACCCACCGGGGAGCTGTTTTTT. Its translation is CASSIPGPTGELFF.

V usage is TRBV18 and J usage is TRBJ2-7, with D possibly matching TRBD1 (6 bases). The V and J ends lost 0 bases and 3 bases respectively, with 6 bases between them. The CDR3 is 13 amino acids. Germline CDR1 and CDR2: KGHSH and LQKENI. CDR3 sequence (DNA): TGTGCCAGCTCACCACCGACAGGCTACGAGCAGTACTTC. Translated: CASSPPTGYEQYF.

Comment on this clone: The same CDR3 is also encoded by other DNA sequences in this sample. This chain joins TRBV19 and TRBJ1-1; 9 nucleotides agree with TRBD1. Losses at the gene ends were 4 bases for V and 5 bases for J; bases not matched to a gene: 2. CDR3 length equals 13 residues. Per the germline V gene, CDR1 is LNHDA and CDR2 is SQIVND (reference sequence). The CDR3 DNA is TGTGCCAGTAGTACGGACAGGGGAACTGAAGCTTTCTTT. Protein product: CASSTDRGTEAFF.

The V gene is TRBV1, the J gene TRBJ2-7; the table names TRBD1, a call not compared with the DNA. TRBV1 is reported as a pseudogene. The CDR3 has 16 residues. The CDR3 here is CTSSRLRGYLHYEQYF. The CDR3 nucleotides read TGCACCAGCAGCCGGCTCAGGGGATATCTACACTACGAGCAGTACTTC.

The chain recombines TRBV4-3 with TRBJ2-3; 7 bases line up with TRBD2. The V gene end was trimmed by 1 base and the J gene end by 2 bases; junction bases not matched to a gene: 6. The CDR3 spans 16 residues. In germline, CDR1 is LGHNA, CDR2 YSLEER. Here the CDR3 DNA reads TGCGCCAGCAGCCAAGCTCTAGCGGCATCCACAGATACGCAGTATTTT. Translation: CASSQALAASTDTQYF.

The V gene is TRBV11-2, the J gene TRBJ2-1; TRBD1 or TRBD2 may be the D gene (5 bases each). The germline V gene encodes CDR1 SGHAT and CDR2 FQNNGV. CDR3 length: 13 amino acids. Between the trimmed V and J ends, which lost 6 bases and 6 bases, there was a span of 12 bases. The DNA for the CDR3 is TGTGCCAGCAGGCAGGATGGGGGCAATGAGCAGTTCTTC. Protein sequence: CASRQDGGNEQFF.

The CDR3: CASSYSGTRDYGYTF. The CDR3 bases are TGTGCCAGCAGTTACTCCGGGACAAGGGACTATGGCTACACCTTC. The chain joins TRBV6-5 to TRBJ1-2, with a tentative D call TRBD1 (6 bases). Germline CDR1 reads MNHEY; CDR2 reads SVGAGI. Between the trimmed V and J ends, which lost 0 bases and 3 bases, there was a span of 11 bases. This CDR3 is 15 amino acids long.

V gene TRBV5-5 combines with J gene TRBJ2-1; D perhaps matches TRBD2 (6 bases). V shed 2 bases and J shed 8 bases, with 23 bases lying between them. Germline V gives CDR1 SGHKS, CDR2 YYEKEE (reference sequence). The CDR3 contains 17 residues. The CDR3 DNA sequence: TGTGCCAGCAGCTTCGCGGGATCTAAACTACTACATTATGAGCAGTTCTTC. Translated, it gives CASSFAGSKLLHYEQFF.

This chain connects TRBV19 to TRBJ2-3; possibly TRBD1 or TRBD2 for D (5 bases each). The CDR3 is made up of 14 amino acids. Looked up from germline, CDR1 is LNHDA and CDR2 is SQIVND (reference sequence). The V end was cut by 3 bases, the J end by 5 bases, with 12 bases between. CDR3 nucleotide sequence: TGTGCCAGTAGTATCAGGGACCCAGAAGATACGCAGTATTTT. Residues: CASSIRDPEDTQYF.

CDR3: CASSIGGSGELFF. CDR3 sequence (DNA): TGTGCCAGTAGTATAGGGGGTTCCGGGGAGCTGTTTTTT. The chain recombines TRBV19 with TRBJ2-2; D unresolved. Per germline, CDR1 LNHDA and CDR2 SQIVND (reference sequence). The germline V and J ends were trimmed by 1 base and 6 bases, with 6 bases remaining between them. This CDR3 is 13 amino acids long.

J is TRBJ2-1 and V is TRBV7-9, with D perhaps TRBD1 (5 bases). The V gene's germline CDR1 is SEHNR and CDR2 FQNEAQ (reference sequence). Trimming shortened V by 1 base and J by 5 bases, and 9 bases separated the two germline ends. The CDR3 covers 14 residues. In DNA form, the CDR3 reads TGTGCCAGCAGCTTAGTTGGGGCCCACAATGAGCAGTTCTTC. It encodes CASSLVGAHNEQFF.

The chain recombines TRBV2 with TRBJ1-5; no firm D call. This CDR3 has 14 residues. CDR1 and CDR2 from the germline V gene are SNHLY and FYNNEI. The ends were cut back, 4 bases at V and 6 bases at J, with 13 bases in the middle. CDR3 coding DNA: TGTGCCAGCAGTGGTCTTGGCGGGGTTCAGCCCCAGCATTTT. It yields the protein CASSGLGGVQPQHF.

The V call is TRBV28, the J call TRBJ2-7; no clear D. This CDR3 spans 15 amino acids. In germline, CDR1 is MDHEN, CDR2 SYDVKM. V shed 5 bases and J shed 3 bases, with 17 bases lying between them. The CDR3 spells CASSPIFRLIYEQYF. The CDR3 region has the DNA TGTGCCAGCAGTCCAATATTTCGCCTTATCTACGAGCAGTACTTC.

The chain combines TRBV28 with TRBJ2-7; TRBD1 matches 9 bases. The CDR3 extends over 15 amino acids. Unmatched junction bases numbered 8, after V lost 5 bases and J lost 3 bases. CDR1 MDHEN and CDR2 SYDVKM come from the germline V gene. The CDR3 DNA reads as TGTGCCAGCAGTCCCCTGGGACAGGGTAGCTACGAGCAGTACTTC. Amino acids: CASSPLGQGSYEQYF.

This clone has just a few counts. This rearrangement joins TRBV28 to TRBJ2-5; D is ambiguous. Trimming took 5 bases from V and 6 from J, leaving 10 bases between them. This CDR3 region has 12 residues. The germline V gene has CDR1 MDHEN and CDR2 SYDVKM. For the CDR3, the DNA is TGTGCCAGCAGTCCAATTCCCAAGACCCAGTACTTC. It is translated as CASSPIPKTQYF.

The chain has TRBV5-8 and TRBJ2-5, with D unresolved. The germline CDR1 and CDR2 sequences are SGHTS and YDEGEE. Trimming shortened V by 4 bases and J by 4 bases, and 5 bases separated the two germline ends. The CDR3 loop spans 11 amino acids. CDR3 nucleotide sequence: TGTGCCAGCAGCATTAGAGAGACCCAGTACTTC. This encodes CASSIRETQYF. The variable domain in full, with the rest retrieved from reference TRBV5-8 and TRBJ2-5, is EAGVTQSPTHLIKTRGQQATLRCSPISGHTSVYWYQQALGLGLQFLLWYDEGEERNRGNFPPRFSGRQFPNYSSELNVNALELEDSALYLCASSIRETQYFGPGTRLLVL.

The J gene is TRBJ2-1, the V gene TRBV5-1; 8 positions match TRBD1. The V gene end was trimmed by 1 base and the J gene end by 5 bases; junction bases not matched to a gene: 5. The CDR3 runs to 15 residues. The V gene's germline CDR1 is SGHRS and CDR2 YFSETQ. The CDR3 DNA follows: TGCGCCAGCAGCTTGCCAGGGGGCCAACACAATGAGCAGTTCTTC. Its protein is CASSLPGGQHNEQFF.

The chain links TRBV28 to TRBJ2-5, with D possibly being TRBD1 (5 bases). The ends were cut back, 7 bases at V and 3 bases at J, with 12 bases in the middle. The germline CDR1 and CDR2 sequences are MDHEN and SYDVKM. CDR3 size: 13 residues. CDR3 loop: CASTSGREETQYF. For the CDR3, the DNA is TGTGCCAGCACGTCGGGCAGGGAAGAGACCCAGTACTTC.

The CDR3 DNA follows: TGTGCCAGCAGCTTGGACAGGGGAGGCACAGATACGCAGTATTTT. This sequence encodes CASSLDRGGTDTQYF. V is TRBV5-8 and J is TRBJ2-3, with 7 positions matching TRBD1. In germline, CDR1 is SGHTS, CDR2 YDEGEE. The CDR3 sequence is 15 residues long. V trimming: 0 bases; J trimming: 1 base; junction bases outside the gene matches: 2.

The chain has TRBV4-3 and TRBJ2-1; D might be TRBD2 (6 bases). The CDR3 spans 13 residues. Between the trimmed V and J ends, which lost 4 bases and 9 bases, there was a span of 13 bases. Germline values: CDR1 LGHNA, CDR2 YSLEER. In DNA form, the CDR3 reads TGCGCCAGCAGCCCCACGTCGGAGGGTGAGCAGTTCTTC. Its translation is CASSPTSEGEQFF.